This T cell receptor beta chain stems from a study of control samples from healthy donors and cancer patients. Some clones are missing from TCRdb's copy, which holds only in-frame ones; the method was immunoSEQ multiplex PCR. This sample has about 120,000 clones; around nine tenths occur once, and the top ten carry over 2%. The source is a woman aged 70-85 years in good health. Sequenced sample: blood.

Here the CDR3 reads CASSMDRGWTEAFF. CDR3 in DNA: TGTGCCAGTAGTATGGACAGGGGATGGACTGAAGCTTTCTTT. The V call is TRBV19, the J call TRBJ1-1; 9 nucleotides match TRBD1. V lost 3 bases and J lost 5; bases outside the gene matches: 4. CDR1 is LNHDA, CDR2 SQIVND, per germline (reference sequence). There are 14 residues in the CDR3.